These T cell receptor beta chains were read from a single sample in a study of blood T cell repertoires in COVID-19. Profiled with immunoSEQ multiplex PCR; TCRdb holds only in-frame clones, not every one. The sample shows hundreds of thousands of clones, around 90% of them seen only once. The specimen was PBMCs or T cells enriched from blood (not recorded which). These receptors were obtained from a woman aged 40-49 years who had recovered from COVID-19. The CDR3 runs from the conserved cysteine through the conserved F or W. A D gene is named only where the DNA matches it firmly. Some rows have no size entry. The others give once, few or many, or a class for an expanded clone.

v_call	clone_size	d_call	j_call	cdr3_nt	cdr3_aa
TRBV12-3/TRBV12-4	NA	NA	TRBJ1-2	TGTGCCAGCAGTTTACCCCAGATCTATGGCTACACCTTC	CASSLPQIYGYTF
TRBV11-2	NA	TRBD1	TRBJ2-7	TGTGCCAGCACCCTCATAGAACAGGGGGCGGACCCCTACGAGCAGTACTTC	CASTLIEQGADPYEQYF
TRBV7-9	NA	TRBD2	TRBJ2-3	TGTGCCAGCAGCTATGGACTAGCTAGTATTTCTACGCAGTATTTT	CASSYGLASISTQYF
TRBV9	NA	NA	TRBJ1-2	TGTGCCAGCAGCGGGTACGGGGAAAACTATGGCTACACCTTC	CASSGYGENYGYTF
TRBV18	few	NA	TRBJ1-3	TGTGCCAGCTCACCGCGGAGGGATGGAAACACCATATATTTT	CASSPRRDGNTIYF
TRBV7-6	NA	NA	TRBJ1-2	TGTGCCAGCAGCTTAGACAGGAGTAACTATGGCTACACCTTC	CASSLDRSNYGYTF
TRBV18	NA	NA	TRBJ2-7	TGTGCCAGCTCGCTCCTAGGGGGGGACGGCGAGCAGTACTTC	CASSLLGGDGEQYF
TRBV9	NA	NA	TRBJ2-1	TGTGCCAGCAGCGCGGGAGACCCACGAGGCGGTGAGCAGTTCTTC	CASSAGDPRGGEQFF
TRBV4-3	NA	NA	TRBJ2-1	TGCGCCAGCAGCCAAGAACTGCAATGGAGGGGCAATGAGCAGTTCTTC	CASSQELQWRGNEQFF
TRBV3-1/TRBV3-2	NA	NA	TRBJ1-2	TGTGCCAGCAGAGCGCCGGCGGACTATGGCTACACCTTC	CASRAPADYGYTF
TRBV20-1	few	TRBD1	TRBJ2-7	TGCAGTGCCAGTCCGCCCGGGACAGGGTTAGTTACGCAGTACTTC	CSASPPGTGLVTQYF
TRBV5-4	few	NA	TRBJ2-5	TGTGCCAGCAGCTTGACGGGGATGGAGACCCAGTACTTC	CASSLTGMETQYF
TRBV10-2	NA	TRBD1	TRBJ1-2	TGCGCCAGCAGGCGGACAGGGGTGGAGTATGGCTACACCTTC	CASRRTGVEYGYTF
TRBV5-5	NA	TRBD2	TRBJ2-5	TGTGCCAGCAGCGCTAGCGGGGCACGAGAGACCCAGTACTTC	CASSASGARETQYF
TRBV7-2	NA	NA	TRBJ2-2	TGTGCCAGCAGTCTAGCGAGGGGCACCGGGGAGCTGTTTTTT	CASSLARGTGELFF
TRBV4-2	NA	TRBD2	TRBJ2-7	TGTGCCAGCAGCCAGGCGGGAGGGAAATACGAGCAGTACTTC	CASSQAGGKYEQYF
TRBV27	NA	TRBD1	TRBJ1-4	TGTGCCAGCAGTTTAAGACAGGGGGGCGGTAATGAAAAACTGTTTTTT	CASSLRQGGGNEKLFF
TRBV6-5	NA	NA	TRBJ1-1	TGTGCCAGCAGTTACGACGGGACAAGCCGTGAAGCTTTCTTT	CASSYDGTSREAFF
TRBV4-2	NA	NA	TRBJ1-2	TGTGCCAGCAGCCTGCGGGCGACGGACTATGGCTACACCTTC	CASSLRATDYGYTF